This entry describes one TCR beta chain. Its antigen has not been determined. Qualities for individual bases were not recorded, and no much larger clone is one base off. Using the deep immunoSEQ assay, multiplex PCR amplified TCR CDR3 regions from genomic DNA. Extracted genomic DNA from each cell subset was spread evenly across all wells of several immunoSEQ 96-well plates, with each plate serving as a replicate. For sorted subsets, each replicate PCR was loaded with 200 to 250 ng genomic DNA, equivalent to approximately 27,000 T cell genomes. Purified libraries were measured with a Qubit 3.0 fluorometer, size-checked on a Bioanalyzer 2100, and measured again with the KAPA Library Quantification kit. Each immunoSEQ 96-well plate was sequenced on its own single-read 150-cycle Illumina NextSeq 550 flow cell. Per the original workflow: Because only junctional sequences without quality scores were contained in the immunoSEQ output, filtering matching that applied to full-length reads could not be performed. Sequences were annotated with PyIR, a Python wrapper for IgBLAST v1.9, using IMGT germline references to assign V/J genes and CDR3. Any read was removed if the V/J assignment was weak (E-value above 1e-6), the CDR3 was missing, or the read contained stop codons, out-of-frame junctions, or ambiguous translated residues. V3J clonotypes were defined as sequences sharing an identical inferred V gene, J gene, and CDR3 amino acid sequence. The percentage overlap between two repertoires was calculated by dividing the number of shared unique clonotypes by the size of the smaller repertoire. Richness of each repertoire was evaluated using RTK rarefaction, the Chao1 estimator, and Recon v2.1 estimates of unobserved clonotypes. Generation probabilities for all TCRbeta clonotypes obtained by the gDNA method from a few donors were computed using OLGA. Sourced from immuneACCESS, this table was stored by TCRdb with only in-frame sequences that have V and J called. A share of the clones is absent; for the studies checked, an unresolved V gene accounts for under half, and the remainder has no known explanation. D and trimming were read from the DNA, whereas the V and J calls and clone size are those reported in that table. The sample records some 2 million clones, 85% to 95% of which are singletons. The ten largest clonotypes hold more than 0.1% of the sample.

This entry belongs to a study of shared clonotypes between healthy human individuals (dated by TCRdb to 2020 to 2022). About the investigation overall: The cohort included a few men and two women between 18 and 49 years of age. For each donor, CD4 naive and CD4 memory were each given three plates, CD8 naive was given two plates, and CD8 memory was given one plate. To estimate repertoire size and how much clonotypes are shared between individuals, the study performed deep sequencing of blood TCR repertoires from roughly five healthy adults. To increase sequencing depth and limit assay-specific biases, different laboratories used diverse techniques to prepare libraries and sequence TCR repertoires. Each donor's leukapheresis produced roughly between roughly 0.94 and 9.5 billion PBMCs.

Reading the germline V gene gives CDR1 WSHSY and CDR2 SAAADI. The CDR3 measures 12 amino acids from cysteine to phenylalanine. The only DNA kept is the CDR3, 36 bases in frame from the first base. The V and J ends are trimmed by 3 bases and 3 bases, leaving 6 bases between them. Donors were healthy HIV-negative adults with no recently reported acute infections or vaccinations. Only Caucasian adults living in Nashville, Tennessee, USA were represented among the donors. CD4+ T cells were enriched by magnetic negative selection, after which naive cells were positively selected on CD45RA and the negative fraction was taken as the memory subset. Blood was obtained by leukapheresis, after which PBMCs were separated by Ficoll-Histopaque density gradient centrifugation and cryopreserved in liquid nitrogen vapor phase. Analytical flow cytometry was used to check the purity and quantity of each magnetically sorted T cell population. Each sorted fraction had its genomic DNA isolated and then quantified by UV absorbance on a Nanodrop 2000c.

Overall study outcomes, separate from this receptor: Sharing across a handful of donors was observed for about 4.8% of naive CD4, under 4% of naive CD8, 2% to 2.5% of memory CD4, and around 0.44% of memory CD8 clonotypes. Even with the large sequencing depth, rarefaction of the sorted-subset datasets indicated that sequencing was incomplete. Sampling was restricted to blood, and TCR repertoires in tissues likely differ from the TCR repertoires found in blood. Pairwise subsampling led to the expectation that sequencing depth would affect the degree of clonotype sharing among donors. Because the study included a small number of donors, the genetic and exposure-history diversity represented was limited. Compared with non-shared clonotypes, clonotypes shared by all four sorted-subset donors had higher generation probabilities. Estimated clonotype richness was generally larger for naive than for memory subsets.

The chain is encoded by TRBV10-2 joined to TRBJ2-7; too little of a D gene remains to name it. The source material was naive CD4+ T cells sorted from blood. The cell subset or site label on this specimen signifies: CD45RA+ positively selected. This TCR was sampled from a young man in good health. For the CDR3, the sequence is CASSEGNYEQYF. The bases read TGCGCCAGCAGTGAAGGGAACTACGAGCAGTACTTC.